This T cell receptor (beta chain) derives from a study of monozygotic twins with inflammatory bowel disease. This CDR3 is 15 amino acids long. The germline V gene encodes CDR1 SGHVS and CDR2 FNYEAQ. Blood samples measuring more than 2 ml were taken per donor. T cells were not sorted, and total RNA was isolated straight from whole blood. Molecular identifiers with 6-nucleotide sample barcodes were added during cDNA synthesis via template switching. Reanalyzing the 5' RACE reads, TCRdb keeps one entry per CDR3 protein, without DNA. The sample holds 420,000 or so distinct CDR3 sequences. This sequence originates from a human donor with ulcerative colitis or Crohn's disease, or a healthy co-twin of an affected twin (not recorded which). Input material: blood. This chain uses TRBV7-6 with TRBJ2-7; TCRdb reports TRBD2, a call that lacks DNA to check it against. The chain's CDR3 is CASSTASGSLYEQYF. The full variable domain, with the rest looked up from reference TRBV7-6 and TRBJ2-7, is GAGVSQSPRYKVTKRGQDVALRCDPISGHVSLYWYRQALGQGPEFLTYFNYEAQQDKSGLPNDRFSAERPEGSISTLTIQRTEQRDSAMYRCASSTASGSLYEQYFGPGTRLTVT.